This entry is about one T cell receptor (beta chain). This specimen belongs to a study of blood T cell repertoires in COVID-19. Study at large: Some COVID-19 samples were acute and others convalescent; all came from the United States, Italy and Spain. Sources were T cells, B-cell-depleted T cells, or PBMCs; the material itself was cDNA or gDNA.

Germline assignment: CDR1 ENHRY and CDR2 SYGVKD. The CDR3 is made up of 18 amino acids. V was clipped by 3 bases and J by 3 bases, with 22 bases between them. Methods used by the authors: Reference gene primer amplification yielded estimated nucleated cell counts. Libraries were prepared by immunoSEQ multiplex PCR; TCRdb keeps only in-frame clonotypes and omits some of them. The V and J calls and clone size are taken from that table; D and trimming were inferred from the DNA. The sample has some 40,000 clones, about four fifths seen once. The receptor was derived from a human donor in a cohort sampled during active COVID-19. The V gene is TRBV10-3, the J gene TRBJ2-3, with a tentative D call TRBD1 (5 bases). Sequencing used peripheral blood. The CDR3 sequence: CAISETNSQGSRTDTQYF. The CDR3 coding sequence is TGTGCCATCAGTGAAACGAATTCGCAGGGCAGTAGGACAGATACGCAGTATTTT.